This T cell receptor beta chain was found in a study of blood T cell repertoires in COVID-19. Germline lookup yields CDR1 SGHVS and CDR2 FNYEAQ. V lost 4 bases, J lost 5 bases, and 10 bases stayed unmatched. The CDR3 sequence is 15 residues long. Method: immunoSEQ multiplex PCR; TCRdb's copy keeps in-frame clones and lacks some. The sample holds roughly 700,000 clones, 70% to 90% seen once. Sequencing used peripheral blood. The receptor was derived from a woman aged 18-29 years with acute or convalescent COVID-19. V and J are TRBV7-6 and TRBJ1-2; 7 nucleotides agree with TRBD1. Written as DNA, the CDR3 is TGTGCCAGCAGCTCTGGATCAGGGGGTGTTTATGGCTACACCTTC. This translates into CASSSGSGGVYGYTF. The full variable domain, its missing parts supplied by reference TRBV7-6 and TRBJ1-2, is GAGVSQSPRYKVTKRGQDVALRCDPISGHVSLYWYRQALGQGPEFLTYFNYEAQQDKSGLPNDRFSAERPEGSISTLTIQRTEQRDSAMYRCASSSGSGGVYGYTFGSGTRLTVV.